The clone carrying this TCR beta chain was observed many times. Its specificity is not known. Samples came from axillary lymph nodes draining the breast cancer. Germline assignment: CDR1 SGHVS and CDR2 FNYEAQ. J gave up 5 bases and V 6 bases, and 8 bases lay outside the gene matches. The CDR3 is 15 amino acids. This sample is drawn from a study of breast tumors, draining lymph nodes, adjacent tissues. Study-wide points: Compared with basal-like, luminal-like tumors shared significantly more repertoire with nontumor tissue.

MiXCR was run by TCRdb on the multiplex PCR reads, yielding one entry per CDR3 protein. The sample lists about 200,000 distinct CDR3 sequences, approximately 36% seen once, with approximately 3.6% in the top ten. The rearrangement uses TRBV7-6 and TRBJ2-5, with TRBD2 matching 11 bases. This receptor was taken from a female donor with breast cancer. Some clones in this sample may be carry-over from other donors' samples. The sequencing sample was made of axillary lymph node tissue. Here the CDR3 DNA reads TGTGCCAGCAGACAGACTAGCGGGGTTTGGGAGACCCAGTACTTC. It translates to CASRQTSGVWETQYF.